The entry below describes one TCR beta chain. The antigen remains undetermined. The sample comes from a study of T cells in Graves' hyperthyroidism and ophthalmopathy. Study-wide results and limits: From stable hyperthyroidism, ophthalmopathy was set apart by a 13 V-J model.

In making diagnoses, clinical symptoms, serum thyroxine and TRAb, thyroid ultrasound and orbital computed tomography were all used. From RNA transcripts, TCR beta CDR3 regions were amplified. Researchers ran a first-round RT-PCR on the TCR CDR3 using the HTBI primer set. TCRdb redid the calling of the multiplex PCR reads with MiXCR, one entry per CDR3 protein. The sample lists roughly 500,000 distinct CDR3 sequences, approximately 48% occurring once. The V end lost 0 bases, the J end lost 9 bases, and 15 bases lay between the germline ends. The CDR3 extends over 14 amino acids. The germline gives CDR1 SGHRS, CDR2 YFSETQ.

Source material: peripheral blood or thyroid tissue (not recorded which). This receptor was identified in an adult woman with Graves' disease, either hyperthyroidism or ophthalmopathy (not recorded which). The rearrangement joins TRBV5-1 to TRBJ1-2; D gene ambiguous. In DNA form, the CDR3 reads TGCGCCAGCAGCTTGGTGGCCCGATGGGGTCGCTACACCTTC. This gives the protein CASSLVARWGRYTF.